These 5 T cell receptor beta chains originate from one sample sequenced in a study of cytomegalovirus exposure and HLA in healthy donors. The PCR had 60 Vbeta and 13 Jbeta primers. Assay used: immunoSEQ multiplex PCR; TCRdb lists only in-frame clones, some missing. Found here are 150,000 to 200,000 clones, about 86% of them singletons; the top ten hold nearly 2%. The sample taken for sequencing was PBMCs. These receptors all come from a woman younger than 30 in good health and CMV-seronegative.

The gene calls are TRBV27 and TRBJ2-7; tentative D call: TRBD2 (6 bases). V gave up 6 bases and J gave up 9 bases, with 21 bases separating them. CDR3 size: 14 residues. Germline CDR1 and CDR2: MNHEY and SMNVEV (reference sequence). CDR3 in DNA: TGTGCCAGCAGCCCTGGGACTCCGATCCCGGGGCAGTACTTC. It translates to CASSPGTPIPGQYF.

The genes are TRBV14 and TRBJ2-3, with a possible D match to TRBD1 (5 bases). Germline V CDR1 and CDR2: SGHDN, FVKESK. V was shortened by 2 bases and J by 4 bases, with 7 bases between the two germline ends. This CDR3 region has 13 residues. CDR3 in DNA: TGTGCCAGCAGCCAAACCAGGGCAGATACGCAGTATTTT. It is translated as CASSQTRADTQYF. Full variable domain (outside the CDR3, taken from reference TRBV14 and TRBJ2-3): EAGVTQFPSHSVIEKGQTVTLRCDPISGHDNLYWYRRVMGKEIKFLLHFVKESKQDESGMPNNRFLAERTGGTYSTLKVQPAELEDSGVYFCASSQTRADTQYFGPGTRLTVL.

The genes are TRBV27 and TRBJ1-2; 8 positions match TRBD1. The length of the CDR3 is 15 residues. The junction had 6 bases not matched to a gene; V was cut back by 2 bases and J by 4 bases. Germline V gene sequence: CDR1 MNHEY, CDR2 SMNVEV (reference sequence). The CDR3 spells CASSLRPGGIYGYTF. The CDR3 bases are TGTGCCAGCAGTTTAAGGCCAGGGGGCATCTATGGCTACACCTTC.

This chain links TRBV4-1 with TRBJ2-7; no reliable D call. Germline CDR1 reads MGHRA; CDR2 reads YSYEKL. V lost 6 bases, J lost 6 bases, and 15 bases lay in between. The CDR3 contains 13 residues. CDR3 residues: CASSIEKRSEQYF. CDR3 DNA: TGCGCCAGCAGTATCGAGAAGAGGAGCGAGCAGTACTTC.

The chain recombines TRBV2 with TRBJ1-2; TRBD1 is a possible D gene (6 bases). The V end was cut by 6 bases, the J end by 4 bases, with 18 bases between. This CDR3 contains 15 residues. Germline V gene data show CDR1 as SNHLY and CDR2 as FYNNEI. CDR3 loop: CASRPGASKIYGYTF. The CDR3 bases are TGTGCCAGCAGGCCAGGGGCATCGAAGATCTATGGCTACACCTTC.